The 14 T cell receptor beta chains below all came from one sample that was sequenced in a study of identical twins. TCRdb reanalysed the 5' RACE reads using MiXCR and keeps one entry per CDR3 protein. Here the sample spans about 490,000 distinct CDR3 sequences, approximately 16% being singletons. A further study also used this sample, focusing on yellow fever vaccine responses in identical twins.

The specimen was CD4+ T cells sorted from blood. The receptors here all came from a woman under 30 in good health.

The chain recombines TRBV11-2 with TRBJ2-3, with no clear D. CDR1 and CDR2 from the germline V gene are SGHAT and FQNNGV. The CDR3 extends over 13 amino acids. Trimming shortened V by 3 bases and J by 2 bases, and 6 bases separated the two germline ends. CDR3 DNA: TGTGCCAGCAGCTTTCAGACCACAGATACGCAGTATTTT. Translated: CASSFQTTDTQYF.

This clonotype was seen a few times. The chain joins TRBV3-1 to TRBJ2-7; D unclear. The CDR3 loop spans 15 amino acids. V lost 0 bases and J lost 5, with 14 bases in between. Germline V gene data show CDR1 as LGHDT and CDR2 as YNNKEL (reference sequence). The chain's CDR3 is CASSQDYRPSDEQYF. The DNA of the CDR3 is TGTGCCAGCAGCCAAGATTATAGGCCGAGTGACGAGCAGTACTTC.

The J gene is TRBJ2-2, the V gene TRBV29-1; 8 nucleotides agree with TRBD2. The germline V gene has CDR1 SQVTM and CDR2 ANQGSEA. The CDR3 consists of 15 residues. V lost 4 bases, J lost 4 bases, and 8 bases stayed unmatched. The CDR3 coding sequence is TGCAGCGTTGTAGTCAGCGGGAGACCCACCGGGGAGCTGTTTTTT. It yields the protein CSVVVSGRPTGELFF.

This clonotype was found many times. This chain joins TRBV12-3 or TRBV12-4 and TRBJ2-7; the match to TRBD2 covers 10 bases. This CDR3 spans 13 amino acids. The V and J ends lost 6 bases and 10 bases, in that order; junction bases with no gene match: 9. In nucleotides, the CDR3 is TGTGCCAGCAGCTCCCCTCTAGCGGGAGATCAGTACTTC. It encodes CASSSPLAGDQYF.

This clonotype showed up many times. The genes are TRBV20-1 and TRBJ1-1; the D gene is possibly TRBD1 (5 bases). From germline, CDR1 is DFQATT and CDR2 SNEGSKA (reference sequence). Trimming took 5 bases from V and 1 from J, leaving 5 bases between them. CDR3 size: 11 residues. The CDR3 loop is CSADRNTEAFF. The CDR3 DNA reads as TGCAGTGCTGACAGGAACACTGAAGCTTTCTTT.

In this sample, this clonotype turned up a few times. This sequence joins TRBV20-1 and TRBJ2-3; 12 bases agree with TRBD1. V lost 5 bases, J lost 8 bases, and 2 bases stayed unmatched. Germline lookup yields CDR1 DFQATT and CDR2 SNEGSKA (reference sequence). The CDR3 is 12 residues long. This chain's CDR3 is CSAGTGGTTQYF. DNA of the CDR3: TGCAGTGCTGGGACAGGGGGCACTACGCAGTATTTT.

This clonotype was picked up a small number of times. The chain links TRBV12-3 or TRBV12-4 to TRBJ1-2; D uncertain. This CDR3 comprises 14 residues. Trimming removed 11 bases at V and 7 bases at J, with 23 bases between. The CDR3 protein is CAAGPGGSRLGYTF. The DNA of the CDR3 is TGTGCCGCCGGCCCGGGCGGCTCTCGACTTGGCTACACCTTC.

The genes are TRBV5-1 and TRBJ2-2; D is ambiguous. Germline V gene lookup returns CDR1 SGHRS and CDR2 YFSETQ. Trimming shortened V by 4 bases and J by 0 bases, and 4 bases separated the two germline ends. This CDR3 has 13 amino acids. CDR3 residues: CASSASNTGELFF. The CDR3 DNA reads TGCGCCAGCAGCGCCTCGAACACCGGGGAGCTGTTTTTT.

A few counts support this clonotype. The chain joins TRBV5-1 to TRBJ2-5; TRBD2 matches at 13 bases. Trimming removed 4 bases from V and 1 base from J; junction bases left unmatched: 7. CDR1 is SGHRS and CDR2 is YFSETQ in the germline V gene. The CDR3 length is 17 residues. CDR3 sequence (DNA): TGCGCCAGCAGCCAGGGACTAGCGGGGCCTATCCAAGAGACCCAGTACTTC. This translates into CASSQGLAGPIQETQYF.

The count of this clonotype is one. The CDR3 DNA sequence: TGTGCCAGCAGCCCCACAGCCACTAGCGGGAGATCCACAGATACGCAGTATTTT. This codes for CASSPTATSGRSTDTQYF. The chain carries TRBV13 and TRBJ2-3, with TRBD2 matching over 11 bases. Trimming at V came to 5 bases and at J to 2 bases, leaving 12 bases not matched to a gene. The V gene's germline CDR1 is PRHDT and CDR2 FYEKMQ (reference sequence). The CDR3 length is 18 residues.

This clonotype was counted between two and nine times. V and J are TRBV4-1 and TRBJ1-5; 9 nucleotides align to TRBD1. Germline values: CDR1 MGHRA, CDR2 YSYEKL. This CDR3 has 13 amino acids. Trimming cost V 5 bases and J 6 bases; bases outside gene matches: 2. The CDR3 DNA follows: TGCGCCAGCAGCGGGACAGGGCTTCAGCCCCAGCATTTT. Its protein is CASSGTGLQPQHF.

The J gene is TRBJ1-1, the V gene TRBV7-8; TRBD1 agrees at 7 bases. V shed 1 base and J 8 bases; nucleotides not matched to a gene: 7. CDR3 length: 14 amino acids. The germline CDR1 and CDR2 sequences are SGHVS and FQNEAQ. CDR3 nucleotides: TGTGCCAGCAGCTTAGATCGAGGGGGCGCAGAAGCTTTCTTT. As protein: CASSLDRGGAEAFF.

This clonotype came up a few times. This chain connects TRBV2 to TRBJ2-1; 9 bases agree with TRBD2. This CDR3 has 15 residues. The V gene's germline CDR1 is SNHLY and CDR2 FYNNEI. Germline trimming cut 2 bases from V and 8 bases from J; bases unmatched to any gene: 7. In DNA, the CDR3 is TGTGCCAGCAGTGAAATTTTGGCGGGAGGGGATGAGCAGTTCTTC. Translating it yields CASSEILAGGDEQFF.

This clonotype turned up a few times. The rearrangement links TRBV3-1 to TRBJ1-5; tentative D call: TRBD1 (6 bases). Germline CDR1 is LGHDT and CDR2 is YNNKEL (reference sequence). This CDR3 has 14 amino acids. V lost 0 bases to trimming and J lost 10 bases, with 13 bases between them. CDR3 nucleotides: TGTGCCAGCAGCCAAGAAGGCAGGGGAGTACCCCAGCATTTT. Amino acid sequence: CASSQEGRGVPQHF.